Listed below are T cell receptor beta chains from one sample, sequenced in a study of blood T cell repertoires in COVID-19. Measured with immunoSEQ multiplex PCR; TCRdb has only the in-frame clones, and not every one. Of hundreds of thousands of clones detected, 88% appear once; the ten largest clones hold approximately 12%. Sample: peripheral blood. All receptors derive from a woman in her 50s with COVID-19, enrolled during active disease. Both conserved end residues are part of each CDR3. The D gene is left open where the match is weak. Clone size is stated in some rows and not others, as once, few, many or a class when expanded.

>TRBV29-1|TRBD1|-|TRBJ1-1
CSVVQGALGRTEAFF
TGCAGCGTTGTACAGGGGGCGTTGGGGAGGACTGAAGCTTTCTTT
>TRBV7-9|TRBD1|-|TRBJ2-5
CASTRDSQETQYF
TGTGCCAGCACCCGGGACAGCCAAGAGACCCAGTACTTC
>TRBV2|-|-|TRBJ2-4
CASSENTEIDIQYF
TGTGCCAGCAGTGAAAACACGGAGATAGACATTCAGTACTTC
>TRBV6-2/TRBV6-3|TRBD1|few|TRBJ1-2
CASSSFTGDYGYTF
TGTGCCAGCAGTTCTTTCACAGGGGACTATGGCTACACCTTC
>TRBV6-5|-|-|TRBJ1-2
CASSYSDQGWGYTF
TGTGCCAGCAGTTACTCAGATCAGGGTTGGGGCTACACCTTC
>TRBV19|TRBD1|-|TRBJ2-2
CASSIGQGDDTGELFF
TGTGCCAGTAGTATAGGACAGGGGGACGACACCGGGGAGCTGTTTTTT
>TRBV9|TRBD2|once|TRBJ2-1
CASKLNSGGAGEQFF
TGTGCCAGCAAACTTAATAGCGGGGGGGCCGGTGAGCAGTTCTTC
>TRBV5-1|-|-|TRBJ1-1
CASSLDRDTEAFF
TGCGCCAGCAGCTTGGACAGGGACACTGAAGCTTTCTTT
>TRBV27|TRBD1|-|TRBJ1-2
CASSLAGTAQTNYGYTF
TGTGCCAGCAGTTTAGCCGGGACAGCGCAGACTAACTATGGCTACACCTTC
>TRBV11-2|-|-|TRBJ2-6
CASSFRGSGGANVLTF
TGTGCCAGCAGCTTTAGAGGGAGCGGAGGGGCCAACGTCCTGACTTTC
>TRBV5-1|-|-|TRBJ2-2
CASSLGGTANTGELFF
TGCGCCAGCAGCTTGGGCGGGACGGCGAACACCGGGGAGCTGTTTTTT
>TRBV14|-|-|TRBJ2-3
CASSQAGTDTQYF
TGTGCCAGCAGCCAAGCGGGCACAGATACGCAGTATTTT
>TRBV24-1|TRBD1|-|TRBJ2-1
CATGTGKSGEQFF
TGTGCCACGGGGACAGGGAAGTCGGGTGAGCAGTTCTTC
>TRBV9|TRBD2|-|TRBJ2-2
CASSVARTSGGLNTGELFF
TGTGCCAGCAGCGTAGCTCGGACTAGCGGGGGTCTGAACACCGGGGAGCTGTTTTTT
>TRBV12-5|-|-|TRBJ2-5
CASGEPLGAGEGFVQETQYF
TGTGCTAGTGGTGAACCTTTAGGGGCAGGGGAGGGGTTCGTCCAAGAGACCCAGTACTTC
>TRBV7-6|TRBD1|-|TRBJ2-5
CASSSSQGRLQETQYF
TGTGCCAGCAGCTCCTCACAGGGGCGGTTACAAGAGACCCAGTACTTC
>TRBV13|-|-|TRBJ2-3
CASSLGGGASTQYF
TGTGCCAGCAGCTTAGGAGGGGGGGCAAGTACGCAGTATTTT
>TRBV19|-|-|TRBJ1-1
CASSIPIQGWAEAFF
TGTGCCAGTAGTATCCCCATACAGGGTTGGGCTGAAGCTTTCTTT
>TRBV5-1|TRBD1|-|TRBJ1-3
CASSPLPDRGSTIYF
TGCGCCAGCAGCCCTCTGCCGGACAGGGGAAGCACCATATATTTT
>TRBV18|-|-|TRBJ1-5
CASSPGGVGNQPQHF
TGTGCCAGCTCTCCCGGGGGGGTAGGCAATCAGCCCCAGCATTTT
>TRBV3-1/TRBV3-2|-|many|TRBJ1-1
CASSQGRGTKGAFF
TGTGCCAGCAGCCAAGGCCGGGGTACCAAGGGAGCTTTCTTT
>TRBV18|-|-|TRBJ1-5
CATSEDGQPQHF
TGTGCCACCTCGGAGGACGGTCAGCCCCAGCATTTT
>TRBV18|-|-|TRBJ2-5
CASSPRLAPLQETQYF
TGTGCCAGCTCCCCCCGGCTAGCGCCCCTACAAGAGACCCAGTACTTC
>TRBV7-2|TRBD1|-|TRBJ1-2
CASSSDRGYGYTF
TGTGCCAGCAGCTCCGACAGGGGTTATGGCTACACCTTC
>TRBV6-6|-|-|TRBJ2-5
CASGLTGAETQYF
TGTGCCAGCGGGCTGACGGGAGCAGAGACCCAGTACTTC
>TRBV9|-|-|TRBJ1-6
CASSVGWGDSPLHF
TGTGCCAGCAGCGTGGGATGGGGGGATTCACCCCTCCACTTT
>TRBV5-6|TRBD1|-|TRBJ1-4
CASGTGGRKLFF
TGTGCCAGTGGGACAGGGGGTCGAAAACTGTTTTTT
>TRBV2|TRBD2|-|TRBJ2-5
CASGGLRGQETQYF
TGTGCCAGCGGAGGTTTGCGGGGGCAAGAGACCCAGTACTTC
>TRBV29-1|-|once|TRBJ2-7
CSVRLTGRYEQYF
TGCAGCGTTAGACTGACAGGGAGGTACGAGCAGTACTTC
>TRBV2|-|few|TRBJ1-1
CASSRILLNTEAFF
TGTGCCAGCAGCCGTATACTACTGAACACTGAAGCTTTCTTT
>TRBV12-3/TRBV12-4|-|-|TRBJ2-1
CASSLDKYEQFF
TGTGCCAGCAGCTTGGACAAATATGAGCAGTTCTTC
>TRBV4-1|-|-|TRBJ2-5
CASSQVGHILGETQYF
TGCGCCAGCAGCCAAGTAGGACACATCCTAGGAGAGACCCAGTACTTC
>TRBV7-9|-|-|TRBJ1-1
CASSLQTGQNTEAFF
TGTGCCAGCAGCTTACAAACAGGCCAGAACACTGAAGCTTTCTTT
>TRBV27|-|-|TRBJ1-1
CASSLWRKNTEAFF
TGTGCCAGCAGTTTATGGCGGAAGAACACTGAAGCTTTCTTT
>TRBV5-1|TRBD1|-|TRBJ2-1
CASSLSGTGSYNEQFF
TGCGCCAGCAGCTTGAGTGGGACAGGTTCCTACAATGAGCAGTTCTTC
>TRBV6-5|TRBD1|-|TRBJ1-2
CASSYSRPDRGYGYTF
TGTGCCAGCAGTTACTCGAGGCCGGACAGGGGCTATGGCTACACCTTC